This TCR beta chain was sequenced in a study of cytomegalovirus exposure and HLA in healthy donors. Overall study results and limits: Sequencing had likely introduced a cluster of highly shared sequence variants as an artifact. Most TCRs appeared rarely, but some public TCRs recurred in many donors.

Comments on this clone: Its specificity is unknown.

V lost 3 bases and J 1 base, leaving 7 bases between the germline ends. Germline CDR1 is SQVTM and CDR2 is ANQGSEA. CDR3 size: 13 residues. 13 Jbeta primers and 60 Vbeta primers were used for the PCR. Per the study methods: An analysis performed later counted 73 million or so unique TCR beta chains (roughly 9.9 million of them shared). Data came from immunoSEQ multiplex PCR; TCRdb stores just in-frame clones and leaves some out. V and J calls and clone size are those listed in that table; D and trimming were worked out from the DNA. This sample yields about 150,000 clones, of which roughly 82% are seen a single time; about 6.1% belongs to the top ten.

The receptor's source is a woman aged 45-65 years in good health and CMV-seropositive. Sequencing was done on a sample of PBMCs. The chain uses TRBV29-1 and TRBJ1-3; a possible D gene is TRBD1 (5 bases). DNA for the CDR3: TGCAGCGTTGAGACAGCTTCTGGAAACACCATATATTTT. Translation: CSVETASGNTIYF.